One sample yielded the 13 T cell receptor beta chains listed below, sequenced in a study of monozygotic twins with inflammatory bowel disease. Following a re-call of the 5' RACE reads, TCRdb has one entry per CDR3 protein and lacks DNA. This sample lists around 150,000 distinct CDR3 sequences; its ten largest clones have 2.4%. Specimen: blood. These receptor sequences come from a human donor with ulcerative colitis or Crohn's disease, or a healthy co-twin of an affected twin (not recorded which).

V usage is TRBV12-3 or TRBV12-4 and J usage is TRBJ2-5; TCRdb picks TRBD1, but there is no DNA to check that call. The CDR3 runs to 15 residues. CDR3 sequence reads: CASSYDRLPGETQYF.

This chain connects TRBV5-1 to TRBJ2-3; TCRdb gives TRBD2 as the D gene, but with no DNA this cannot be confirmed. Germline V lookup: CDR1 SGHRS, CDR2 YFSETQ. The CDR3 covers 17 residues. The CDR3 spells CASSLDSRAISTDTQYF.

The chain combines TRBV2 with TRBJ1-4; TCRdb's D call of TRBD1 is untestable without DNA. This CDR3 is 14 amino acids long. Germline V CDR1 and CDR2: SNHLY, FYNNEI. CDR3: CASSEGAPGEKLFF.

CDR3 sequence: CATMHGTSNNEQFF. The chain employs TRBV6-2 or TRBV6-3 and TRBJ2-1; the TRBD2 assignment by TCRdb is unverifiable without DNA. CDR1 and CDR2 from the germline V gene are MNHEY and SVGEGT. CDR3 length equals 14 residues.

CDR3 protein: CASSFRRTGSNQPQHF. V and J are TRBV7-8 and TRBJ1-5; TCRdb's D gene call, TRBD1, goes unchecked for lack of DNA. This CDR3 comprises 16 residues. CDR1 is SGHVS and CDR2 is FQNEAQ in the germline V gene.

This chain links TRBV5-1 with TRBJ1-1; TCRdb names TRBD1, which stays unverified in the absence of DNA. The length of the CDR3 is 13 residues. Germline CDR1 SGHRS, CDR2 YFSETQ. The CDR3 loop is CASSGGTTTEAFF. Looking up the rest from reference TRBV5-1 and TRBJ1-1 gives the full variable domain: KAGVTQTPRYLIKTRGQQVTLSCSPISGHRSVSWYQQTPGQGLQFLFEYFSETQRNKGNFPGRFSGRQFSNSRSEMNVSTLELGDSALYLCASSGGTTTEAFFGQGTRLTVV.

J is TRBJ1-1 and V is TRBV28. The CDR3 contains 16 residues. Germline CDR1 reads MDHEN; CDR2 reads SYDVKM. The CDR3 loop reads CASTEFPPASNTEAFF.

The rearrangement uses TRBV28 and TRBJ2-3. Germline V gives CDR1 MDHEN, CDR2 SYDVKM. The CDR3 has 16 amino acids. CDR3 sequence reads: CASSFPKGLATDTQYF. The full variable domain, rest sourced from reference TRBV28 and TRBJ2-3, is DVKVTQSSRYLVKRTGEKVFLECVQDMDHENMFWYRQDPGLGLRLIYFSYDVKMKEKGDIPEGYSVSREKKERFSLILESASTNQTSMYLCASSFPKGLATDTQYFGPGTRLTVL.

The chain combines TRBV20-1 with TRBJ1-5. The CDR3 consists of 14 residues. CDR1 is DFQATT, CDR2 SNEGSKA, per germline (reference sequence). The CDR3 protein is CSVTRIGDNQPQHF.

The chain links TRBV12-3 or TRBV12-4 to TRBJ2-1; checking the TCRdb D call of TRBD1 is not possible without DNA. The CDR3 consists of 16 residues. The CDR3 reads CASSLRGQQGRNEQFF.

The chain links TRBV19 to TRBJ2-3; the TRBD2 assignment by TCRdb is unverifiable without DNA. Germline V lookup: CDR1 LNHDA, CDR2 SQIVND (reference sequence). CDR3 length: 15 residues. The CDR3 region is CASSVGLALTDTQYF.

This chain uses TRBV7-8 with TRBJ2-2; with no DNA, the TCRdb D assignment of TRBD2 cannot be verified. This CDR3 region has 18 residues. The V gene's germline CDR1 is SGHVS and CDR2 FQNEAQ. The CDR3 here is CASSLGWGSRRGTGELFF.

The CDR3: CSARGTGANYYTEAFF. The V gene is TRBV20-1, the J gene TRBJ1-1; TCRdb returns TRBD1, unconfirmable since there is no DNA. Germline V gene lookup returns CDR1 DFQATT and CDR2 SNEGSKA (reference sequence). The CDR3 is made up of 16 amino acids.